The clone carrying this TCR beta chain came up many times. The CDR3 is made up of 11 amino acids. V lost 6 bases and J 1 base, leaving 7 bases between the germline ends. Per the germline V gene, CDR1 is DFQATT and CDR2 is SNEGSKA (reference sequence). TCRdb re-called the RT-PCR reads with MiXCR, one entry per CDR3 protein. This sample has about 680,000 distinct CDR3 sequences, with 12% to 15% found just once. Sequencing was performed on memory CD4+ T cells from blood. This TCR derives from a female donor in good health, serving as a healthy control. This rearrangement joins TRBV20-1 to TRBJ2-7, with D unclear. The CDR3: CSARSSYEQYF. As DNA, the CDR3 is TGCAGTGCACGCAGTTCCTACGAGCAGTACTTC.